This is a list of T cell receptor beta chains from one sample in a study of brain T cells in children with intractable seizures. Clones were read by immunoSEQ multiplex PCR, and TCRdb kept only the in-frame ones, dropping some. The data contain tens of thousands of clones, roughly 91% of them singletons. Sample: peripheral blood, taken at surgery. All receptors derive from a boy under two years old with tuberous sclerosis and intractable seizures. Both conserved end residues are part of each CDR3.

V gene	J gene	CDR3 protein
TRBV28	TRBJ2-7	CASRGRGSEQYF
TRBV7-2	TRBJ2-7	CASSLVANYEQYF
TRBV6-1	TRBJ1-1	CASSGWGWGTVNTEAFF
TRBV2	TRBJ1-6	CASSSDSSPLHF
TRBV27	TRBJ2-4	CASSPGQGARDKNIQYF
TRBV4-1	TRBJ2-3	CASSQLVGDTQYF
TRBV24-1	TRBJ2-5	CATSDFGRTQYF
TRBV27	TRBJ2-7	CASSLNRDPSYEQYF
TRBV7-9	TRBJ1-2	CASSLAVLAGNYGYTF
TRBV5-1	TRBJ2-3	CASSLKDTQYF